The next 21 T cell receptor beta chains were all read from a single sample in a study of identical twins. TCRdb re-called the 5' RACE reads through MiXCR, storing one row per CDR3 protein. The sample shows 750,000 to 950,000 distinct CDR3 sequences, about 12% of them seen only once. The sample also formed part of further work on yellow fever vaccine responses in identical twins.

The sequenced sample consisted of PBMCs. Receptors were obtained from a young woman in good health.

The DNA of the CDR3 is TGTGCCAGCAGCTTAGCCCTTGCAGGGTTTCCCTACGAGCAGTACTTC. Its protein product is CASSLALAGFPYEQYF. The rearrangement uses TRBV7-2 and TRBJ2-7, with a weak D call TRBD1 (5 bases). Germline V gene data show CDR1 as SGHTA and CDR2 as FQGNSA. This CDR3 comprises 16 residues. The ends were cut back, 0 bases at V and 2 bases at J, with 14 bases in the middle.

This clonotype has more than one count but fewer than ten. The V gene is TRBV2, the J gene TRBJ2-7; TRBD1 agrees at 7 bases. Losses at the gene ends were 5 bases for V and 3 bases for J; bases not matched to a gene: 7. Looked up from germline, CDR1 is SNHLY and CDR2 is FYNNEI. This CDR3 spans 14 amino acids. The CDR3 region is CASSYRQGHYEQYF. The CDR3 DNA reads as TGTGCCAGCAGTTATCGACAGGGACACTACGAGCAGTACTTC.

The chain recombines TRBV25-1 with TRBJ2-7; TRBD1 matches at 7 bases. With V trimmed by 1 base and J by 3 bases, 3 bases remained unmatched. This CDR3 spans 14 amino acids. CDR1 and CDR2 from the germline V gene are MGHDK and SYGVNS. CDR3 amino acids: CASSESDRNYEQYV. The CDR3 bases are TGTGCCAGCAGTGAATCGGACAGGAACTACGAGCAGTACGTC.

As DNA, the CDR3 is TGTGCCAGCAGCCCTGGACAGGGGGCGAACGGGGCCAACGTCCTGACTTTC. Protein sequence: CASSPGQGANGANVLTF. The chain links TRBV11-2 to TRBJ2-6; 11 positions agree with TRBD1. The V segment lost 5 bases and the J segment 4 bases; nucleotides outside the gene matches: 7. Germline values: CDR1 SGHAT, CDR2 FQNNGV. This CDR3 is built from 17 residues.

A few counts support this clonotype. The chain employs TRBV3-1 and TRBJ2-2; D not certain. The CDR3 is 13 amino acids. The germline gives CDR1 LGHDT, CDR2 YNNKEL (reference sequence). Trimming left V 1 base short and J 4 bases short, with 4 bases between. The CDR3, as DNA: TGTGCCAGCAGCCAAGTGTTCACCGGGGAGCTGTTTTTT. Residues: CASSQVFTGELFF.

This clonotype was observed many times. This chain joins TRBV12-3 or TRBV12-4 and TRBJ2-4; TRBD1 matches at 11 bases. V shed 5 bases and J 5 bases; nucleotides not matched to a gene: 8. There are 16 residues in the CDR3. The CDR3 sequence is CASSLPGTGGENIQYF. The CDR3 nucleotides read TGTGCCAGCAGTCTACCCGGGACAGGGGGTGAAAACATTCAGTACTTC.

This clonotype appeared a few times. The V gene is TRBV28, the J gene TRBJ2-1; 8 bases map to TRBD2. This CDR3 is built from 17 residues. Germline CDR1 MDHEN, CDR2 SYDVKM. V shed 5 bases, J shed 5 bases, and the junction held 14 bases outside the gene matches. The CDR3 region has the DNA TGTGCCAGCAGTCCTAATCCGGGACTAGGATTCCACAATGAGCAGTTCTTC. Translating gives CASSPNPGLGFHNEQFF.

In its sample, this clonotype was seen many times. This chain links TRBV4-2 with TRBJ2-1; D perhaps matches TRBD2 (7 bases). The germline gives CDR1 LGHNA, CDR2 YNFKEQ. The ends were cut back, 1 base at V and 9 bases at J, with 19 bases in the middle. CDR3 size: 16 residues. For the CDR3, the DNA is TGTGCCAGCAGCCAAGCCGGGGGGCGAGAAAATCGTGAGCAGTTCTTC. It translates to CASSQAGGRENREQFF.

This chain links TRBV20-1 with TRBJ2-7, with TRBD2 matching over 9 bases. The CDR3 runs 13 residues. Germline V CDR1 and CDR2: DFQATT, SNEGSKA (reference sequence). J gave up 4 bases and V 6 bases, and 7 bases lay outside the gene matches. CDR3 loop: CSAPGLASYEQYV. In nucleotides, the CDR3 is TGCAGTGCCCCGGGACTAGCATCGTACGAGCAGTACGTC.

This sequence joins TRBV14 and TRBJ1-4; D is possibly TRBD1 (6 bases). The length of the CDR3 is 13 residues. The V end was cut by 2 bases, the J end by 7 bases, with 8 bases between. CDR1 is SGHDN and CDR2 is FVKESK in the germline V gene. CDR3 in DNA: TGTGCCAGCAGCCAACTGGACAGTGAAAAACTGTTTTTT. Its protein is CASSQLDSEKLFF.

This clonotype was detected many times. The V and J genes are TRBV20-1 and TRBJ2-3; no clear D gene. Germline CDR1 is DFQATT and CDR2 is SNEGSKA (reference sequence). V was trimmed by 0 bases and J by 6 bases, leaving 16 bases between them. The CDR3 length is 15 residues. The CDR3 region is CSAREGYFFGDTQYF. The CDR3 DNA reads as TGCAGTGCTAGAGAAGGCTATTTCTTTGGCGATACGCAGTATTTT.

The sample holds many counts of this clonotype. V is TRBV5-6 and J is TRBJ2-7; 8 bases line up with TRBD1. This CDR3 is built from 14 residues. Germline V gene sequence: CDR1 SGHDT, CDR2 YYEEEE. V dropped 2 bases and J dropped 5; count of bases not matched to a gene: 6. The CDR3 DNA reads as TGTGCCAGCAGCTTCAAGACAGGGGCCCACGAGCAGTACTTC. Translation gives CASSFKTGAHEQYF.

The rearrangement uses TRBV12-3 or TRBV12-4 and TRBJ2-3; D unresolved. The V end was cut by 5 bases, the J end by 0 bases, with 15 bases between. The CDR3 is made up of 16 amino acids. The CDR3 DNA reads TGTGCCAGCAGTAGTAGAGAAATCACTAGCACAGATACGCAGTATTTT. This gives the protein CASSSREITSTDTQYF.

This rearrangement joins TRBV6-1 to TRBJ1-5; D is unclear. This CDR3 contains 12 residues. Trimming took off 6 bases at V and 3 bases at J, with 6 bases between the two ends. The germline V gene encodes CDR1 MNHNS and CDR2 SASEGT. CDR3 nucleotide sequence: TGTGCCAGCAGAACCAACAATCAGCCCCAGCATTTT. Protein product: CASRTNNQPQHF.

The table lists this clonotype with a few counts. The rearrangement uses TRBV12-3 or TRBV12-4 and TRBJ2-7; D not certain. This CDR3 region has 12 residues. V was cut by 3 bases and J by 10 bases, with 13 bases left in between. CDR3 sequence (DNA): TGTGCCAGCAGTTTGGGGTGGCAGAGACAGTACTTC. Translation gives CASSLGWQRQYF.

The chain carries TRBV2 and TRBJ2-5, with D uncertain. CDR3 size: 12 residues. The germline V gene has CDR1 SNHLY and CDR2 FYNNEI. V lost 1 base, J lost 1 base, and 1 base lay in between. CDR3 sequence reads: CASSEGQETQYF. The CDR3 DNA is TGTGCCAGCAGTGAAGGCCAAGAGACCCAGTACTTC.

This clonotype has only a few counts. The chain links TRBV5-1 to TRBJ2-7, with TRBD2 identical over 12 bases. The CDR3 sequence is 17 residues long. V lost 0 bases to trimming and J lost 2 bases; unmatched junction nucleotides: 6. CDR1 and CDR2 (germline): SGHRS, YFSETQ. The CDR3 DNA sequence: TGCGCCAGCAGCTTGGGGACTAGCGGGAATGTCGCCTACGAGCAGTACTTC. Its translation is CASSLGTSGNVAYEQYF.

This clonotype appeared a few times. V is TRBV13 and J is TRBJ2-1, with 11 bases that match TRBD2. V shed 5 bases, J shed 5 bases, and the junction held 11 bases outside the gene matches. This CDR3 has 17 amino acids. Germline CDR1 reads PRHDT; CDR2 reads FYEKMQ (reference sequence). CDR3 protein: CASSQGGRGLADNEQFF. CDR3 DNA: TGTGCCAGCAGCCAGGGAGGTAGGGGACTAGCGGACAATGAGCAGTTCTTC.

This sequence joins TRBV15 and TRBJ2-1; D gene uncertain. The CDR3 contains 18 residues. Looked up from germline, CDR1 is LNHNV and CDR2 is YYDKDF (reference sequence). Between the trimmed V and J ends, which lost 0 bases and 1 base, there was a span of 16 bases. The CDR3 protein is CATSRDPPASTSYNEQFF. The CDR3 DNA reads as TGTGCCACCAGCAGAGATCCGCCAGCCTCTACATCCTACAATGAGCAGTTCTTC.

This clonotype was recorded a few times. The rearrangement uses TRBV9 and TRBJ2-1; TRBD2 matches at 11 bases. The V gene's germline CDR1 is SGDLS and CDR2 YYNGEE. The CDR3 has 19 amino acids. J gave up 6 bases and V 4 bases, and 18 bases lay outside the gene matches. The CDR3, as DNA: TGTGCCAGCAGCACCCGTAGTACCTTAGCGGGGGGGCCGGGCAATGAGCAGTTCTTC. Translation gives CASSTRSTLAGGPGNEQFF.

This clonotype was counted many times. The chain combines TRBV5-1 with TRBJ2-2, with 9 bases lining up with TRBD2. The J segment lost 6 bases and the V segment lost 5 bases, leaving 5 bases of the junction unmatched. CDR3 length: 14 residues. Germline V gives CDR1 SGHRS, CDR2 YFSETQ. The CDR3 protein is CASSGTSPSGELFF. CDR3 DNA sequence: TGCGCCAGCAGTGGGACTAGCCCCTCCGGGGAGCTGTTTTTT.